The T cell receptor beta chain under discussion was sequenced for a study of control samples from healthy donors and cancer patients. Method: immunoSEQ multiplex PCR; TCRdb's copy keeps in-frame clones and lacks some. The table has some 35,000 clones, approximately 93% seen once. V was shortened by 6 bases and J by 4 bases, with 10 bases between the two germline ends. Per the germline V gene, CDR1 is MNHEY and CDR2 is SVGAGI. The CDR3 has 13 residues. The chain recombines TRBV6-5 with TRBJ1-5; D not resolved. The specimen sequenced was PBMCs. The clonotype was recovered from a man aged 40-55 years with colorectal cancer. DNA for the CDR3: TGTGCCAGCAGCAAAAAGGGAAATCAGCCCCAGCATTTT. Translating it yields CASSKKGNQPQHF.